Following are 24 T cell receptor beta chains from one sample sequenced in a study of blood T cell repertoires in COVID-19. Repertoires were generated with immunoSEQ multiplex PCR, while TCRdb's copy carries only in-frame clones and drops some. Of nearly 200,000 clones listed, 70% to 90% are singletons. Sequences were obtained from peripheral blood. The source is a woman aged 40 to 50 who had recovered from COVID-19.

V is TRBV2 and J is TRBJ2-3, with 8 bases aligning to TRBD2. The trim removed 6 bases at V and 0 bases at J, leaving 5 bases unmatched. The CDR3 runs to 15 residues. Germline CDR1 is SNHLY and CDR2 is FYNNEI. The CDR3 DNA reads TGTGCCAGCAGAAGACTAGCGCTTAGCACAGATACGCAGTATTTT. This codes for CASRRLALSTDTQYF.

This clone was observed a handful of times. This sequence joins TRBV5-1 and TRBJ1-3; no firm D call. Germline loops: CDR1 SGHRS, CDR2 YFSETQ. This CDR3 is 15 amino acids long. Trimming took off 0 bases at V and 7 bases at J, with 14 bases between the two ends. CDR3 sequence reads: CASSLESGLRNTIYF. CDR3 nucleotide sequence: TGCGCCAGCAGCTTGGAGAGCGGACTGCGGAACACCATATATTTT. Full variable domain (remainder filled in from reference TRBV5-1 and TRBJ1-3): KAGVTQTPRYLIKTRGQQVTLSCSPISGHRSVSWYQQTPGQGLQFLFEYFSETQRNKGNFPGRFSGRQFSNSRSEMNVSTLELGDSALYLCASSLESGLRNTIYFGEGSWLTVV.

This chain connects TRBV11-3 to TRBJ2-7; 9 bases fit TRBD2. The CDR3 consists of 14 residues. Germline V gives CDR1 SGHNT, CDR2 YENEEA. J was trimmed by 0 bases and V by 5 bases; bases with no gene match: 2. CDR3 loop: CASSRSGSSYEQYF. For the CDR3, the DNA is TGTGCCAGCAGCCGTAGCGGGAGCTCCTACGAGCAGTACTTC.

V is TRBV7-9 and J is TRBJ1-1; TRBD1 might be the D (6 bases). The CDR3 length is 16 residues. Germline loops: CDR1 SEHNR, CDR2 FQNEAQ (reference sequence). V lost 6 bases to trimming and J lost 5 bases, with 22 bases between them. The CDR3 sequence: CASSPKGSGQPTEAFF. DNA of the CDR3: TGTGCCAGCAGTCCTAAAGGGTCCGGACAGCCGACTGAAGCTTTCTTT. Together with reference TRBV7-9 and TRBJ1-1, the CDR3 gives the full variable domain: DTGVSQNPRHKITKRGQNVTFRCDPISEHNRLYWYRQTLGQGPEFLTYFQNEAQLEKSRLLSDRFSAERPKGSFSTLEIQRTEQGDSAMYLCASSPKGSGQPTEAFFGQGTRLTVV.

This clone was picked up a small number of times. This sequence joins TRBV11-2 and TRBJ1-2; D remains ambiguous. V was shortened by 7 bases and J by 2 bases, with 11 bases between the two germline ends. The CDR3 runs 13 residues. Germline CDR1 is SGHAT and CDR2 is FQNNGV. CDR3 sequence (DNA): TGTGCCAGCACCCACTCGCTGAACTATGGCTACACCTTC. Its protein is CASTHSLNYGYTF.

This clone was counted a few times. J is TRBJ2-1 and V is TRBV7-9; D remains ambiguous. Germline lookup yields CDR1 SEHNR and CDR2 FQNEAQ (reference sequence). Trimming left V 11 bases short and J 2 bases short, with 13 bases between. The CDR3 contains 13 residues. The CDR3 DNA sequence: TGTGCCGCAGAGAAACAGACCTACAATGAGCAGTTCTTC. It specifies CAAEKQTYNEQFF.

J is TRBJ1-4 and V is TRBV5-1; 9 bases align to TRBD1. The junction had 10 bases not matched to a gene; V was cut back by 5 bases and J by 8 bases. From germline, CDR1 is SGHRS and CDR2 YFSETQ. The CDR3 sequence is 15 residues long. CDR3 sequence (DNA): TGCGCCAGCAGGGAGGGGACAGGGTTTGGAGAAAAACTGTTTTTT. Translating gives CASREGTGFGEKLFF.

The chain links TRBV28 to TRBJ1-1; TRBD1 matches 7 bases. J was trimmed by 8 bases and V by 6 bases; bases with no gene match: 6. The CDR3 consists of 12 residues. CDR1 and CDR2 (germline): MDHEN, SYDVKM. The CDR3 sequence is CASSLTTGEAFF. CDR3 nucleotides: TGTGCCAGCAGCCTGACGACAGGGGAAGCTTTCTTT.

The chain carries TRBV2 and TRBJ2-1; D unclear. The V end was cut by 4 bases, the J end by 0 bases, with 13 bases between. In germline, CDR1 is SNHLY, CDR2 FYNNEI. This CDR3 comprises 16 residues. CDR3 coding DNA: TGTGCCAGCAGTGTACGTCGTGCTAGCTCCTACAATGAGCAGTTCTTC. Amino acids: CASSVRRASSYNEQFF.

The genes are TRBV9 and TRBJ1-6; D not certain. V lost 0 bases, J lost 7 bases, and 14 bases lay in between. Germline lookup yields CDR1 SGDLS and CDR2 YYNGEE. The CDR3 sequence is 16 residues long. CDR3 DNA: TGTGCCAGCAGCGTAGAAGACGTGGGAGACAATTCACCCCTCCACTTT. Translation gives CASSVEDVGDNSPLHF. The entire variable domain, with the rest obtained from reference TRBV9 and TRBJ1-6, is as follows: DSGVTQTPKHLITATGQRVTLRCSPRSGDLSVYWYQQSLDQGLQFLIQYYNGEERAKGNILERFSAQQFPDLHSELNLSSLELGDSALYFCASSVEDVGDNSPLHFGNGTRLTVT.

This rearrangement joins TRBV3-1 (or the pseudogene TRBV3-2) to TRBJ2-5; D is possibly TRBD2 (6 bases). Germline V gene data show CDR1 as LGHDT and CDR2 as YNNKEL (reference sequence). This CDR3 contains 15 residues. V was trimmed by 1 base and J by 5 bases, leaving 14 bases between them. The CDR3 DNA reads TGTGCCAGCAGCCAAGGGACGGGAGCCGGCGAGACCCAGTACTTC. Residues: CASSQGTGAGETQYF.

The V and J genes are TRBV7-9 and TRBJ2-1; 7 nucleotides align to TRBD2. V was pared by 3 bases and J by 9 bases, with 11 bases of the junction left unmatched. Germline loops: CDR1 SEHNR, CDR2 FQNEAQ (reference sequence). This CDR3 has 15 amino acids. CDR3 region: CASSLPSGPSGEQFF. The CDR3 DNA reads as TGTGCCAGCAGCTTGCCTAGCGGTCCCTCCGGTGAGCAGTTCTTC. Using reference TRBV7-9 and TRBJ2-1 for the parts outside the CDR3, the full variable domain is DTGVSQNPRHKITKRGQNVTFRCDPISEHNRLYWYRQTLGQGPEFLTYFQNEAQLEKSRLLSDRFSAERPKGSFSTLEIQRTEQGDSAMYLCASSLPSGPSGEQFFGPGTRLTVL.

This clone was found once. This chain links TRBV5-1 with TRBJ2-7; TRBD1 is a possible D gene (5 bases). The V gene lost 4 bases and the J gene lost 2 bases, with 16 bases spanning the gap. CDR1 and CDR2 (germline): SGHRS, YFSETQ. The CDR3 sequence is 15 residues long. The CDR3 loop is CASSATVGPTYEQYF. DNA of the CDR3: TGCGCCAGCAGCGCGACAGTTGGCCCAACCTACGAGCAGTACTTC. Based on the CDR3 plus reference TRBV5-1 and TRBJ2-7, the full variable domain is KAGVTQTPRYLIKTRGQQVTLSCSPISGHRSVSWYQQTPGQGLQFLFEYFSETQRNKGNFPGRFSGRQFSNSRSEMNVSTLELGDSALYLCASSATVGPTYEQYFGPGTRLTVT.

V is TRBV5-6 and J is TRBJ2-1; D unresolved. V dropped 3 bases and J dropped 0 bases, with 13 bases sitting between them. The CDR3 is 16 residues long. Germline CDR1 reads SGHDT; CDR2 reads YYEEEE. The CDR3: CASSSVGGTSYNEQFF. Written as DNA, the CDR3 is TGTGCCAGCAGCTCGGTCGGCGGAACCTCCTACAATGAGCAGTTCTTC.

The V and J genes are TRBV28 and TRBJ2-1, with 9 bases matching TRBD2. J was trimmed by 7 bases and V by 9 bases; bases with no gene match: 13. Germline V gene data show CDR1 as MDHEN and CDR2 as SYDVKM. The CDR3 runs 15 residues. The CDR3 DNA sequence: TGTGCCAGTCATAGCGGGAGCGAGGGGGCGAATGAGCAGTTCTTC. This translates into CASHSGSEGANEQFF.

This chain connects TRBV19 to TRBJ2-1; 12 bases map to TRBD2. This CDR3 spans 15 amino acids. The germline V gene encodes CDR1 LNHDA and CDR2 SQIVND (reference sequence). Trimming at V came to 1 base and at J to 12 bases, leaving 7 bases not matched to a gene. The CDR3 DNA follows: TGTGCCAGTAGTATAGGGACTAGCGGGAAGGTGGGGCAGTTCTTC. Amino acids: CASSIGTSGKVGQFF.

The V call is TRBV19, the J call TRBJ2-2; 8 bases fit TRBD2. The CDR3 runs to 16 residues. V lost 7 bases to trimming and J lost 5 bases; unmatched junction nucleotides: 12. CDR1 and CDR2 (germline): LNHDA, SQIVND (reference sequence). CDR3 bases: TGTGCCAGTACCAATGCGGGGGGAGGCGGGACCGGGGAGCTGTTTTTT. It codes for CASTNAGGGGTGELFF.

The rearrangement uses TRBV6-2 or TRBV6-3 and TRBJ2-7, with D maybe TRBD2 (6 bases). Trimming removed 6 bases at V and 6 bases at J, with 15 bases between. Germline CDR1 MNHEY, CDR2 SVGEGT. The CDR3 is 13 amino acids. Written as DNA, the CDR3 is TGTGCCAGCAGCCCCCGGGTAGCGGCCGAGCAGTACTTC. Translation gives CASSPRVAAEQYF.

The rearrangement joins TRBV3-1 (or the pseudogene TRBV3-2) to TRBJ1-6, with 10 bases matching TRBD1. Germline assignment: CDR1 LGHDT and CDR2 YNNKEL (reference sequence). This CDR3 spans 16 amino acids. The J segment lost 11 bases and the V segment lost 7 bases, leaving 14 bases of the junction unmatched. CDR3 DNA: TGTGCCAGCACCCAGGGGGGGACAGGGGTTGTTGCACCCCTCCACTTT. This translates into CASTQGGTGVVAPLHF.

The count of this clone is one. This chain joins TRBV11-2 and TRBJ1-2, with TRBD1 matching over 8 bases. The CDR3 contains 14 residues. J gave up 0 bases and V 6 bases, and 3 bases lay outside the gene matches. The germline V gene encodes CDR1 SGHAT and CDR2 FQNNGV. DNA for the CDR3: TGTGCCAGCAGGGGGACAGGAGCTAACTATGGCTACACCTTC. This sequence encodes CASRGTGANYGYTF.

This rearrangement joins TRBV19 to TRBJ1-1; TRBD1 agrees at 8 bases. Germline V lookup: CDR1 LNHDA, CDR2 SQIVND (reference sequence). The CDR3 sequence is 14 residues long. V shed 6 bases, J shed 4 bases, and the junction held 7 bases outside the gene matches. CDR3 region: CASRYGQGFTEAFF. As DNA, the CDR3 is TGTGCCAGTAGGTATGGACAGGGTTTCACTGAAGCTTTCTTT.

The rearrangement joins TRBV5-6 to TRBJ2-1; TRBD2 matches at 8 bases. The V gene's germline CDR1 is SGHDT and CDR2 YYEEEE. The CDR3 spans 16 residues. Trimming removed 2 bases from V and 7 bases from J; junction bases left unmatched: 11. CDR3 coding DNA: TGTGCCAGCAGCTTTGATGGCCAGACTAGCGTGAATGAGCAGTTCTTC. This translates into CASSFDGQTSVNEQFF. The variable domain in full, with the rest retrieved from reference TRBV5-6 and TRBJ2-1, is DAGVTQSPTHLIKTRGQQVTLRCSPKSGHDTVSWYQQALGQGPQFIFQYYEEEERQRGNFPDRFSGHQFPNYSSELNVNALLLGDSALYLCASSFDGQTSVNEQFFGPGTRLTVL.

The rearrangement uses TRBV7-2 and TRBJ1-2; D unclear. CDR3 length: 13 residues. Germline V gene data show CDR1 as SGHTA and CDR2 as FQGNSA. V was clipped by 2 bases and J by 2 bases, with 6 bases between them. This chain's CDR3 is CASSLQINYGYTF. CDR3 bases: TGTGCCAGCAGCTTACAGATCAACTATGGCTACACCTTC.

This sequence joins TRBV19 and TRBJ2-7; TRBD2 is a possible D gene (6 bases). V was clipped by 5 bases and J by 5 bases, with 19 bases between them. The germline CDR1 and CDR2 sequences are LNHDA and SQIVND (reference sequence). There are 15 residues in the CDR3. This chain's CDR3 is CASSVLVAETNEQYF. The CDR3, as DNA: TGTGCCAGTAGTGTCTTGGTAGCGGAAACCAACGAGCAGTACTTC.